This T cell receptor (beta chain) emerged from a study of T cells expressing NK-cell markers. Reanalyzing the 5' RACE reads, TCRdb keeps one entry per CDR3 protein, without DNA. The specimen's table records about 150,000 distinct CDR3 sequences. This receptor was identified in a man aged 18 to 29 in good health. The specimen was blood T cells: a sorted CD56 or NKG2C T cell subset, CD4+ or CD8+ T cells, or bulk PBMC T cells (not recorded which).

The CDR3 sequence is CASSLGMSGTSYEQYF. This chain connects TRBV7-6 to TRBJ2-7. This CDR3 has 16 amino acids. Germline lookup yields CDR1 SGHVS and CDR2 FNYEAQ.